This note documents a single T cell receptor (beta chain) sequence. Data came from immunoSEQ multiplex PCR; TCRdb stores just in-frame clones and leaves some out. The repertoire holds more than 300,000 clones, with roughly 86% as singletons. This sample was included in a study of blood T cell repertoires in COVID-19. Study background: Acute and convalescent COVID-19 specimens originated in the United States, Italy and Spain.

The clonotype originates from a woman between 25 and 40 years old with COVID-19, enrolled during active disease. The source material was peripheral blood.

CDR3 coding DNA: TGTGCCAGCAGTTTAGGGGACAGGGTTATCAATCAGCCCCAGCATTTT. Its translation is CASSLGDRVINQPQHF. The chain has TRBV28 and TRBJ1-5, with 9 bases that match TRBD1. The V and J ends lost 2 bases and 3 bases, in that order; junction bases with no gene match: 5. The CDR3 covers 16 residues. Germline CDR1 reads MDHEN; CDR2 reads SYDVKM.